This T cell receptor beta chain was documented in a study of blood T cells in healthy people across ages. General study findings and limits: No one knew whether donors had CMV, which possibly confounded expanded clonotype changes.

CDR1 is SGHAT, CDR2 FQNNGV, per germline. The CDR3 is made up of 14 amino acids. V trimming: 2 bases; J trimming: 2 bases; junction bases outside the gene matches: 2. This clonotype has at least ten counts. The antigen is not known. Donors gave around 9.8 milliliters of peripheral blood apiece. Alongside a J-beta primer mix, a sample-barcoded 5' primer served in a second PCR lasting roughly 7 to 11 cycles. TCRdb passed the 5' RACE reads through MiXCR, listing each CDR3 protein once. The sample lists roughly 1,700,000 distinct CDR3 sequences, 28% seen once, with 7% to 9% in the top ten. The TCR sequence derives from a woman between 25 and 40 years old in good health. The sequencing input was blood. The rearrangement links TRBV11-2 to TRBJ2-5, with 7 bases that match TRBD1. In DNA, the CDR3 is TGTGCCAGCAGCTTACACAGGGGACAAGAGACCCAGTACTTC. This sequence encodes CASSLHRGQETQYF.